One T cell receptor beta chain is described in this entry. The record originates from a study of blood T cell repertoires in COVID-19. Profiling relied on immunoSEQ multiplex PCR, and the TCRdb table lists in-frame clones only, not all of them. The data contain about 220,000 clones, more than 70% of them singletons. The source is a woman over 75 with acute or convalescent COVID-19. Sequenced material: peripheral blood.

The CDR3 region is CASSFDREREKLFF. CDR3 coding DNA: TGTGCCAGCAGCTTCGACAGGGAACGGGAAAAACTGTTTTTT. The chain has TRBV7-9 and TRBJ1-4; 7 nucleotides match TRBD1. The CDR3 extends over 14 amino acids. Germline trimming cut 3 bases from V and 8 bases from J; bases unmatched to any gene: 6. Per the germline V gene, CDR1 is SEHNR and CDR2 is FQNEAQ (reference sequence). Filled out from reference TRBV7-9 and TRBJ1-4, the complete variable domain reads DTGVSQNPRHKITKRGQNVTFRCDPISEHNRLYWYRQTLGQGPEFLTYFQNEAQLEKSRLLSDRFSAERPKGSFSTLEIQRTEQGDSAMYLCASSFDREREKLFFGSGTQLSVL.